These 27 T cell receptor beta chains originate from one sample sequenced in a study of T cell responses to AZD1222 COVID-19 vaccine. Data came from immunoSEQ multiplex PCR; TCRdb stores just in-frame clones and leaves some out. The sample includes under 150,000 clones, approximately 90% of them seen just once. The specimen was peripheral blood, collected on day 0 of AZD1222 vaccination. The receptors stem from an adult in good health.

The rearrangement uses TRBV5-1 and TRBJ2-7; 10 positions agree with TRBD2. The CDR3 sequence is 15 residues long. Germline V gene data show CDR1 as SGHRS and CDR2 as YFSETQ. V gave up 4 bases and J gave up 3 bases; unmatched junction bases: 7. The CDR3 region is CASSAGRTSGYEQYF. The CDR3 coding sequence is TGCGCCAGCAGCGCCGGCAGGACTAGCGGCTACGAGCAGTACTTC.

The chain joins TRBV5-1 to TRBJ2-6, with 8 bases identical to TRBD1. Germline CDR1 is SGHRS and CDR2 is YFSETQ. The CDR3 is made up of 20 amino acids. Trimming took 5 bases from V and 0 from J; bases not matched to a gene: 16. DNA of the CDR3: TGCGCCAGCAGTTTACGGACAGGGAATTTTGGGTTCTCTGGGGCCAACGTCCTGACTTTC. This encodes CASSLRTGNFGFSGANVLTF.

The rearrangement joins TRBV6-4 to TRBJ1-6; 10 bases map to TRBD1. Germline loops: CDR1 MRHNA, CDR2 SNTAGT. The CDR3 runs to 15 residues. V was clipped by 10 bases and J by 10 bases; unmatched bases: 13. As DNA, the CDR3 is TGTGCCACCCCACCGTTAGACAGGGGGCGATCACCCCTCCACTTT. It specifies CATPPLDRGRSPLHF.

CDR3 nucleotides: TGTGCCACTGCAGGTGCGCTCGGTCAGCCCCAGCATTTT. Its translation: CATAGALGQPQHF. The V and J genes are TRBV7-8 and TRBJ1-5; D is unclear. CDR1 SGHVS and CDR2 FQNEAQ come from the germline V gene. The V end lost 10 bases, the J end lost 6 bases, and 16 bases lay between the germline ends. The CDR3 totals 13 residues.

V is TRBV7-2 and J is TRBJ2-1, with D maybe TRBD1 (6 bases). The CDR3 loop spans 13 amino acids. Germline V gives CDR1 SGHTA, CDR2 FQGNSA. Deletions cut 0 bases from V and 9 bases from J, with 9 bases between. The CDR3 bases are TGTGCCAGCAGCTTAGCGTCCAGGGGTGAGCAGTTCTTC. Translated: CASSLASRGEQFF. The variable domain in full, completed from reference TRBV7-2 and TRBJ2-1, reads GAGVSQSPSNKVTEKGKDVELRCDPISGHTALYWYRQSLGQGLEFLIYFQGNSAPDKSGLPSDRFSAERTGGSVSTLTIQRTQQEDSAVYLCASSLASRGEQFFGPGTRLTVL.

The chain couples TRBV6-5 to TRBJ1-1, with D hard to call. In germline, CDR1 is MNHEY, CDR2 SVGAGI. The CDR3 is 13 amino acids. V shed 7 bases and J shed 3 bases, with 12 bases lying between them. The CDR3 DNA sequence: TGTGCCAGCACCCGGGCCGGAGACACTGAAGCTTTCTTT. As protein: CASTRAGDTEAFF.

CDR3 nucleotide sequence: TGTGCCAGCAGCTTGGCTAGCGGGACCTACAATGAGCAGTTCTTC. Protein: CASSLASGTYNEQFF. The chain uses TRBV5-8 and TRBJ2-1; 9 bases agree with TRBD2. This CDR3 region has 15 residues. CDR1 and CDR2 (germline): SGHTS, YDEGEE. The junction had 0 bases not matched to a gene; V was cut back by 0 bases and J by 2 bases.

The chain joins TRBV5-6 to TRBJ1-2; D gene unclear. CDR1 is SGHDT, CDR2 YYEEEE, per germline. V was cut by 1 base and J by 4 bases, with 20 bases left in between. The CDR3 is made up of 17 amino acids. The chain's CDR3 is CASSLRSPGGVVYGYTF. The CDR3 nucleotides read TGTGCCAGCAGCTTGAGGTCCCCAGGCGGGGTTGTCTATGGCTACACCTTC.

Written as DNA, the CDR3 is TGTGCCAGCAGCCCAGCTAGCGGGACAGGCAGTAAGACCCAGTACTTC. Encoded protein: CASSPASGTGSKTQYF. This chain links TRBV7-9 with TRBJ2-5; weak D call: TRBD2 (9 bases). CDR1 and CDR2 from the germline V gene are SEHNR and FQNEAQ (reference sequence). CDR3 size: 16 residues. V shed 5 bases and J shed 6 bases, with 22 bases lying between them.

The chain couples TRBV9 to TRBJ2-7; TRBD2 agrees at 7 bases. The CDR3 sequence is 17 residues long. Germline CDR1 reads SGDLS; CDR2 reads YYNGEE. V gave up 0 bases and J gave up 1 base; unmatched junction bases: 10. The CDR3 sequence is CASSVEVGGSPSYEQYF. The CDR3 DNA reads as TGTGCCAGCAGCGTAGAAGTGGGGGGGTCACCTTCCTACGAGCAGTACTTC. The full variable domain, its missing parts supplied by reference TRBV9 and TRBJ2-7, is DSGVTQTPKHLITATGQRVTLRCSPRSGDLSVYWYQQSLDQGLQFLIQYYNGEERAKGNILERFSAQQFPDLHSELNLSSLELGDSALYFCASSVEVGGSPSYEQYFGPGTRLTVT.

As regards this clone: Mismatch with germline at one junction end may stem from a read error. The chain joins TRBV5-1 to TRBJ2-1, with D unclear. The CDR3 is made up of 8 amino acids. Per the germline V gene, CDR1 is SGHRS and CDR2 is YFSETQ. CDR3 nucleotides: TGCGCCAGCAGCTTTAGGATCTTC. This codes for CASSFRIF.

This clone was seen a single time. The rearrangement links TRBV27 to TRBJ2-3; possible D gene TRBD2, 5 bases. Trimming stripped 6 bases from V and 2 bases from J, with 21 bases between. The CDR3 runs 17 residues. Germline V CDR1 and CDR2: MNHEY, SMNVEV (reference sequence). The DNA for the CDR3 is TGTGCCAGCAGCGTAATGGGTCGTGTGGACTTCACAGATACGCAGTATTTT. Protein product: CASSVMGRVDFTDTQYF.

This chain links TRBV3-1 (or the pseudogene TRBV3-2) with TRBJ2-1; 8 bases are shared with TRBD1. CDR3 length: 15 amino acids. Losses at the gene ends were 0 bases for V and 5 bases for J; bases not matched to a gene: 3. Germline V gene lookup returns CDR1 LGHDT and CDR2 YNNKEL (reference sequence). CDR3 sequence: CASSQEQGVHNEQFF. In DNA form, the CDR3 reads TGTGCCAGCAGCCAAGAACAGGGGGTACACAATGAGCAGTTCTTC.

The rearrangement uses TRBV29-1 and TRBJ1-1; 8 bases align to TRBD1. Germline loops: CDR1 SQVTM, CDR2 ANQGSEA. There are 12 residues in the CDR3. V gave up 8 bases and J gave up 4 bases; unmatched junction bases: 6. Here the CDR3 DNA reads TGCAGCTTCCGGACAGGGCCCACTGAAGCTTTCTTT. It codes for CSFRTGPTEAFF.

This chain links TRBV28 with TRBJ1-5, with D perhaps TRBD1 (5 bases). The CDR3 length is 15 residues. Deletions cut 6 bases from V and 0 bases from J, with 12 bases between. Germline CDR1 MDHEN, CDR2 SYDVKM. CDR3 residues: CASRPWGDSNQPQHF. In DNA form, the CDR3 reads TGTGCCAGCAGACCGTGGGGGGATAGCAATCAGCCCCAGCATTTT.

This sequence joins TRBV3-1 (or the pseudogene TRBV3-2) and TRBJ1-2; the D is unclear. CDR1 LGHDT and CDR2 YNNKEL come from the germline V gene (reference sequence). V shed 5 bases and J shed 7 bases, with 11 bases lying between them. The CDR3 has 12 amino acids. CDR3 sequence reads: CASSYGESGYTF. The DNA of the CDR3 is TGTGCCAGCAGCTACGGGGAATCTGGCTACACCTTC.

The chain employs TRBV30 and TRBJ1-2, with 10 nucleotides matching TRBD1. Germline lookup yields CDR1 GTSNPN and CDR2 SVGIG (reference sequence). The length of the CDR3 is 19 residues. V lost 3 bases and J lost 3; bases outside the gene matches: 19. DNA for the CDR3: TGTGCCTGGAGCGATCCCCCCGGTCTTGGGACAGGGGAGGACTATGGCTACACCTTC. Amino acid sequence: CAWSDPPGLGTGEDYGYTF.

In its sample, this clone was seen once. This sequence joins TRBV7-3 and TRBJ2-3; D is ambiguous. Trimming pared 5 bases from V and 1 base from J, leaving 13 bases between. The CDR3 consists of 15 residues. From germline, CDR1 is SGHTA and CDR2 FQGTGA. CDR3 region: CASSPEPGRTDTQYF. The CDR3 bases are TGTGCCAGCAGCCCTGAGCCCGGGCGCACAGATACGCAGTATTTT.

This chain joins TRBV6-5 and TRBJ2-5; no clear D gene. This CDR3 is built from 15 residues. The V gene lost 7 bases and the J gene lost 3 bases, with 18 bases spanning the gap. Germline V gene sequence: CDR1 MNHEY, CDR2 SVGAGI. The CDR3 region is CASIDLGGKKETQYF. The CDR3 DNA reads TGTGCCAGCATCGACCTCGGCGGTAAGAAAGAGACCCAGTACTTC.

The chain carries TRBV5-1 and TRBJ2-7; D is undetermined. CDR3 length equals 11 residues. Trimming pared 0 bases from V and 4 bases from J, leaving 2 bases between. Germline V gene lookup returns CDR1 SGHRS and CDR2 YFSETQ. The CDR3 coding sequence is TGCGCCAGCAGCTTGGGTTACGAGCAGTACTTC. Translated: CASSLGYEQYF.

The V gene is TRBV27, the J gene TRBJ2-7; 7 bases are a match to TRBD2. The germline gives CDR1 MNHEY, CDR2 SMNVEV (reference sequence). V lost 5 bases, J lost 4 bases, and 14 bases stayed unmatched. CDR3 length: 16 amino acids. In DNA, the CDR3 is TGTGCCAGCAGTGACTCTGCGGGAGAGGTATGGTACGAGCAGTACTTC. Its translation is CASSDSAGEVWYEQYF.

The chain recombines TRBV27 with TRBJ2-1, with D uncertain. The germline V gene has CDR1 MNHEY and CDR2 SMNVEV (reference sequence). V lost 6 bases, J lost 6 bases, and 12 bases lay in between. The CDR3 spans 13 residues. The CDR3 loop reads CASSFGFGNEQFF. DNA for the CDR3: TGTGCCAGCAGCTTCGGTTTTGGCAATGAGCAGTTCTTC.

The V gene is TRBV5-6, the J gene TRBJ2-1, with D hard to call. CDR3 length: 16 amino acids. Germline lookup yields CDR1 SGHDT and CDR2 YYEEEE. The V end was cut by 4 bases, the J end by 7 bases, with 21 bases between. The CDR3 DNA is TGTGCCAGCAGCCTAGTTACGGTTTGGGGTGGAAATGAGCAGTTCTTC. As protein: CASSLVTVWGGNEQFF.

V and J are TRBV5-1 and TRBJ1-3; D ambiguous. The germline V and J ends were trimmed by 0 bases and 4 bases, with 5 bases remaining between them. The CDR3 spans 13 residues. Germline V gene data show CDR1 as SGHRS and CDR2 as YFSETQ. The CDR3 DNA reads TGCGCCAGCAGCTTGGGGTTGGGAAACACCATATATTTT. Protein product: CASSLGLGNTIYF.

V gene TRBV5-4 combines with J gene TRBJ1-1; 8 bases are a match to TRBD1. Germline CDR1 is SGHNT and CDR2 is YYREEE (reference sequence). The CDR3 runs 16 residues. V shed 4 bases and J 5 bases; nucleotides not matched to a gene: 13. In DNA form, the CDR3 reads TGTGCCAGCAGCCCTCAAGGGGGCAGGGGGCAGACTGAAGCTTTCTTT. It encodes CASSPQGGRGQTEAFF. The whole variable domain, remainder taken from reference TRBV5-4 and TRBJ1-1, is ETGVTQSPTHLIKTRGQQVTLRCSSQSGHNTVSWYQQALGQGPQFIFQYYREEENGRGNFPPRFSGLQFPNYSSELNVNALELDDSALYLCASSPQGGRGQTEAFFGQGTRLTVV.

This clone was seen a few times. The chain couples TRBV6-5 to TRBJ1-5, with 10 bases aligning to TRBD1. Losses at the gene ends were 8 bases for V and 6 bases for J; bases not matched to a gene: 4. CDR1 MNHEY and CDR2 SVGAGI come from the germline V gene. The CDR3 extends over 13 amino acids. The CDR3 bases are TGTGCCAGCGGGACAGGGGATGCTCAGCCCCAGCATTTT. The encoded protein is CASGTGDAQPQHF.

V usage is TRBV14 and J usage is TRBJ2-7, with 15 bases fitting TRBD2. Looked up from germline, CDR1 is SGHDN and CDR2 is FVKESK. The CDR3 loop spans 17 amino acids. J was trimmed by 5 bases and V by 5 bases; bases with no gene match: 10. As DNA, the CDR3 is TGTGCCAGCAGCATTGCCGGGACTAGCGGGAGGTACCACGAGCAGTACTTC. This codes for CASSIAGTSGRYHEQYF.